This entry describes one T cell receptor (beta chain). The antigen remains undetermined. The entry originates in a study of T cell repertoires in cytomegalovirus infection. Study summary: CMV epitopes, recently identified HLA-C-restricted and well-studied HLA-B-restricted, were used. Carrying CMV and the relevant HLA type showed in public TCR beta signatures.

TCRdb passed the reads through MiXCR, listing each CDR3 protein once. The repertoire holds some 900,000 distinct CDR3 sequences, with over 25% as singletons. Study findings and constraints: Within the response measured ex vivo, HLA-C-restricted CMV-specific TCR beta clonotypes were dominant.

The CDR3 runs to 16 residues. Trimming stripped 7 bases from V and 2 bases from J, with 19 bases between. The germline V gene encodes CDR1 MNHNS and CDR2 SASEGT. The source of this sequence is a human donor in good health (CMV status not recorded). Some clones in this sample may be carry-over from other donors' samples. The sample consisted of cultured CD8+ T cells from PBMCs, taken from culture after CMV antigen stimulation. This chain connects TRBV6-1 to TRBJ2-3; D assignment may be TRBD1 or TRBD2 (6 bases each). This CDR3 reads CASNQRGAFDTDTQYF. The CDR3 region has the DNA TGTGCCAGCAATCAAAGGGGGGCCTTTGACACAGATACGCAGTATTTT.